The clone carrying this T cell receptor beta chain occurred a few times. What it binds is unknown. This CDR3 comprises 14 residues. V lost 0 bases to trimming and J lost 6 bases, with 14 bases between them. Germline assignment: CDR1 GTSNPN and CDR2 SVGIG (reference sequence). Generated by immunoSEQ multiplex PCR, the TCRdb table keeps only in-frame clones and is missing some. The sample has 35,000 to 50,000 clones; 80% are singletons. This sample was included in a study of T cell responses to AZD1222 COVID-19 vaccine. Overall study findings and caveats: Spike-wide coverage was observed for vaccine-associated CD4 TCRs, with dominant responses at 160-218 and 743-854. Donors in the cohort were predominantly white British and more often female, and clonal diversity was possibly underestimated. Repertoires in all cases were sampled only once the peak T cell response had passed. Reports indicate that nearly half of spike-specific TCRs are directed at unmutated variant regions.

The chain carries TRBV30 and TRBJ1-1, with D tentatively TRBD1 (5 bases). This specimen consisted of peripheral blood, obtained 28 days after the second dose of the MenACWY control vaccine. The receptor was derived from an adult who received the MenACWY meningococcal vaccine as a control. The DNA of the CDR3 is TGTGCCTGGAGTGTACCGGGGCTGAGGTCTGAAGCTTTCTTT. Protein sequence: CAWSVPGLRSEAFF.